The 14 T cell receptor beta chains in this list originate from one sample, sequenced in a study of T cell responses to AZD1222 COVID-19 vaccine. This table comes from immunoSEQ multiplex PCR, and its TCRdb copy is limited to in-frame clones, with some not included. The sample has approximately 100,000 clones; around 87% are singletons. Sample: peripheral blood, taken 28 days after the second AZD1222 dose. The receptors come from an adult who received the AZD1222 COVID-19 vaccine.

This clone was detected only once. The chain uses TRBV7-9 and TRBJ1-5; D call uncertain. Germline V gene sequence: CDR1 SEHNR, CDR2 FQNEAQ (reference sequence). Trimming cost V 1 base and J 7 bases, with 11 bases left between them. This CDR3 comprises 14 residues. The CDR3 is CASSLVGQGQPQHF. Here the CDR3 DNA reads TGTGCCAGCAGCTTAGTTGGGCAAGGGCAGCCCCAGCATTTT.

J is TRBJ2-1 and V is TRBV27, with TRBD2 matching 8 bases. The CDR3 loop spans 15 amino acids. Looked up from germline, CDR1 is MNHEY and CDR2 is SMNVEV (reference sequence). V lost 5 bases, J lost 2 bases, and 5 bases stayed unmatched. CDR3 coding DNA: TGTGCCAGCAGTCCCGGGGGGGGCCCCTACAATGAGCAGTTCTTC. It codes for CASSPGGGPYNEQFF.

This clone has a single count. The V gene is TRBV7-7, the J gene TRBJ2-3; possible D gene TRBD2, 6 bases. This CDR3 is built from 15 residues. Germline V gene data show CDR1 as SSHAT and CDR2 as FNYEAQ (reference sequence). V lost 1 base, J lost 0 bases, and 8 bases lay in between. The CDR3 is CASSLGDSSTDTQYF. CDR3 DNA: TGTGCCAGCAGCTTAGGGGACTCTAGCACAGATACGCAGTATTTT.

J is TRBJ1-4 and V is TRBV28; unclear D gene. Trimming took 6 bases from V and 11 from J, leaving 16 bases between them. The germline gives CDR1 MDHEN, CDR2 SYDVKM. CDR3 length equals 13 residues. CDR3 bases: TGTGCCAGCAGCCCTGGGCAGTTCGGGAAACTGTTTTTT. Amino acids: CASSPGQFGKLFF.

In DNA form, the CDR3 reads TGTGCCAGCAGCTTAAACCAACAGGGGACTGAAGCTTTCTTT. As protein: CASSLNQQGTEAFF. V and J are TRBV7-3 and TRBJ1-1, with TRBD1 matching over 7 bases. The germline V gene has CDR1 SGHTA and CDR2 FQGTGA. The CDR3 runs 14 residues. The V segment lost 1 base and the J segment 5 bases; nucleotides outside the gene matches: 4.

The gene calls are TRBV7-9 and TRBJ2-3; 10 positions match TRBD2. The junction had 7 bases not matched to a gene; V was cut back by 5 bases and J by 8 bases. The CDR3 is 14 residues long. The germline V gene has CDR1 SEHNR and CDR2 FQNEAQ (reference sequence). Here the CDR3 reads CASSVGLAESTQYF. For the CDR3, the DNA is TGTGCCAGCAGCGTCGGACTAGCGGAGTCTACGCAGTATTTT.

The gene calls are TRBV29-1 and TRBJ2-2; D unclear. Trimming left V 5 bases short and J 0 bases short, with 10 bases between. The CDR3 covers 14 residues. Germline CDR1 reads SQVTM; CDR2 reads ANQGSEA. DNA for the CDR3: TGCAGCGTTTTTGGGGTCTCGAACACCGGGGAGCTGTTTTTT. Amino acid sequence: CSVFGVSNTGELFF.

The chain uses TRBV7-9 and TRBJ2-7, with D hard to call. CDR3 length: 12 residues. The germline V and J ends were trimmed by 5 bases and 2 bases, with 7 bases remaining between them. Germline V gives CDR1 SEHNR, CDR2 FQNEAQ (reference sequence). CDR3 loop: CASSPGPYEQYF. In nucleotides, the CDR3 is TGTGCCAGCAGCCCGGGTCCCTACGAGCAGTACTTC. The full variable domain, rest sourced from reference TRBV7-9 and TRBJ2-7, is DTGVSQNPRHKITKRGQNVTFRCDPISEHNRLYWYRQTLGQGPEFLTYFQNEAQLEKSRLLSDRFSAERPKGSFSTLEIQRTEQGDSAMYLCASSPGPYEQYFGPGTRLTVT.

The genes are TRBV19 and TRBJ1-2; D is ambiguous. Germline-derived CDR1 and CDR2 are LNHDA and SQIVND (reference sequence). The CDR3 consists of 15 residues. V gave up 7 bases and J gave up 0 bases, with 15 bases separating them. The CDR3 DNA is TGTGCCAGTAAAGACGGTTGGGGAGCTAACTATGGCTACACCTTC. This sequence encodes CASKDGWGANYGYTF.

The chain joins TRBV27 to TRBJ2-7, with D unclear. Germline CDR1 and CDR2: MNHEY and SMNVEV (reference sequence). The CDR3 runs to 15 residues. V lost 6 bases, J lost 3 bases, and 18 bases lay in between. The CDR3 is CASSSSDTQFYEQYF. The DNA of the CDR3 is TGTGCCAGCAGCTCTTCCGACACGCAATTCTACGAGCAGTACTTC.

The chain carries TRBV3-1 (or the pseudogene TRBV3-2) and TRBJ2-5; TRBD2 matches at 8 bases. CDR1 LGHDT and CDR2 YNNKEL come from the germline V gene (reference sequence). The CDR3 sequence is 18 residues long. Losses at the gene ends were 4 bases for V and 4 bases for J; bases not matched to a gene: 17. CDR3: CASSPPVLGLAGRETQYF. The CDR3 region has the DNA TGTGCCAGCAGCCCCCCGGTATTGGGGCTAGCGGGCCGAGAGACCCAGTACTTC.

V usage is TRBV9 and J usage is TRBJ1-3; D is uncertain. CDR3 length: 14 residues. The germline V and J ends were trimmed by 0 bases and 1 base, with 5 bases remaining between them. Germline CDR1 is SGDLS and CDR2 is YYNGEE. The CDR3 here is CASSVEGSGNTIYF. The CDR3 coding sequence is TGTGCCAGCAGCGTAGAAGGGTCTGGAAACACCATATATTTT.

V usage is TRBV18 and J usage is TRBJ2-3, with 8 bases that match TRBD2. Germline CDR1 reads KGHSH; CDR2 reads LQKENI. The CDR3 consists of 14 residues. Trimming at V came to 2 bases and at J to 4 bases, leaving 2 bases not matched to a gene. The CDR3: CASSPTSGSDTQYF. CDR3 bases: TGTGCCAGCTCACCAACTAGCGGATCAGATACGCAGTATTTT. The full variable domain, in which reference TRBV18 and TRBJ2-3 provide the parts outside the CDR3, is NAGVMQNPRHLVRRRGQEARLRCSPMKGHSHVYWYRQLPEEGLKFMVYLQKENIIDESGMPKERFSAEFPKEGPSILRIQQVVRGDSAAYFCASSPTSGSDTQYFGPGTRLTVL.

The chain employs TRBV18 and TRBJ2-5; the D gene is possibly TRBD2 (7 bases). V was shortened by 3 bases and J by 2 bases, with 16 bases between the two germline ends. This CDR3 region has 16 residues. CDR1 and CDR2 from the germline V gene are KGHSH and LQKENI. The CDR3 sequence: CASSPRGATGQETQYF. CDR3 nucleotides: TGTGCCAGCTCACCTCGGGGGGCGACAGGACAAGAGACCCAGTACTTC.